This record covers a single T cell receptor beta chain. Antigen unknown. It was cDNA, reverse transcribed from extracted RNA, that served as the sequencing template. Data came from immunoSEQ multiplex PCR; TCRdb stores just in-frame clones and leaves some out. The sample carries just over 150,000 clones, about two thirds recorded once. This CDR3 has 14 amino acids. V lost 10 bases, J lost 1 base, and 15 bases lay in between. Germline CDR1 is SNHLY and CDR2 is FYNNEI. This sample was included in a study of CD8+ T cells in alopecia areata. Across the whole study: Tofacitinib was taken orally by treated patients, and the dose was 5 to 10 mg twice daily.

Study-wide points: Across lesional scalp, and particularly alopecia totalis/universalis, clonality surpassed that of normal scalp.

Treatment of the sample: oral pan-JAK inhibitor, 5-10 mg twice daily. The sample here was CD4+ T cells sorted from blood, taken at week 4, from a patient treated with tofacitinib. The chain is built from TRBV2 and TRBJ2-3; tentatively, D is TRBD1 or TRBD2 (5 bases each). The TCR was taken from a human donor with alopecia areata. For the CDR3, the DNA is TGTGCCAACGCCCGGGACCTTCGCACAGATACGCAGTATTTT. Its protein product is CANARDLRTDTQYF.